These 15 T cell receptor beta chains were sequenced from one sample in a study of shared clonotypes between healthy human individuals. The protocol was immunoSEQ multiplex PCR, while the TCRdb copy is restricted to in-frame clones and leaves out a portion. The sample yields about 1.5 million clones, over 95% seen once. Sequencing was done on a sample of naive CD4+ T cells sorted from blood. Subset meaning: CD45RA+ positively selected. These receptors were taken from a man younger than 40 in good health.

This clone has just one count. V and J are TRBV9 and TRBJ2-1, with 8 bases identical to TRBD2. Germline V CDR1 and CDR2: SGDLS, YYNGEE. The CDR3 is made up of 14 amino acids. V lost 4 bases and J lost 5; bases outside the gene matches: 5. The CDR3 DNA reads TGTGCCAGCAGCACTCGGACTAGCCACAATGAGCAGTTCTTC. As protein: CASSTRTSHNEQFF.

The rearrangement links TRBV27 to TRBJ2-7; possibly TRBD1 or TRBD2 for D (5 bases each). V was shortened by 2 bases and J by 8 bases, with 19 bases between the two germline ends. Germline V lookup: CDR1 MNHEY, CDR2 SMNVEV (reference sequence). This CDR3 has 15 residues. CDR3: CASSLLRDGPTKQYF. DNA for the CDR3: TGTGCCAGCAGTTTACTCCGGGACGGTCCTACGAAGCAGTACTTC.

This chain connects TRBV9 to TRBJ1-3; 7 bases align to TRBD1. This CDR3 contains 16 residues. Germline CDR1 is SGDLS and CDR2 is YYNGEE. Trimming removed 0 bases from V and 2 bases from J; junction bases left unmatched: 5. CDR3 sequence reads: CASSVAIGTAGNTIYF. The CDR3 nucleotides read TGTGCCAGCAGCGTAGCGATAGGGACAGCTGGAAACACCATATATTTT.

This clone has a single count. This chain joins TRBV4-3 and TRBJ1-4; D gene uncertain. The CDR3 length is 15 residues. Germline V gene data show CDR1 as LGHNA and CDR2 as YSLEER. V lost 1 base and J lost 8, with 14 bases in between. The DNA for the CDR3 is TGCGCCAGCAGCCAAGTACAGCTACTGGGGGAAAAACTGTTTTTT. Amino acids: CASSQVQLLGEKLFF.

V usage is TRBV6-6 and J usage is TRBJ2-1; D is undetermined. V lost 4 bases to trimming and J lost 8 bases, with 12 bases between them. Germline CDR1 is MNHNY and CDR2 is SVGAGI (reference sequence). This CDR3 has 13 residues. The CDR3 region is CASSLSMPYEQFF. As DNA, the CDR3 is TGTGCCAGCAGTTTATCCATGCCTTATGAGCAGTTCTTC.

J is TRBJ1-2 and V is TRBV30; D may be TRBD1 (5 bases). Germline CDR1 reads GTSNPN; CDR2 reads SVGIG (reference sequence). CDR3 size: 12 residues. Trimming took off 3 bases at V and 2 bases at J, with 7 bases between the two ends. The chain's CDR3 is CAWRQENYGYTF. CDR3 DNA: TGTGCCTGGAGACAGGAGAACTATGGCTACACCTTC.

The chain links TRBV19 to TRBJ1-5; D may be TRBD1 (5 bases). This CDR3 spans 14 amino acids. Germline V gene lookup returns CDR1 LNHDA and CDR2 SQIVND (reference sequence). Trimming cost V 6 bases and J 9 bases, with 18 bases left between them. CDR3 sequence: CASSMSRQRLPQHF. CDR3 sequence (DNA): TGTGCCAGTAGCATGTCCAGACAGCGCCTGCCCCAGCATTTT.

The V and J genes are TRBV5-1 and TRBJ2-5; 9 nucleotides line up with TRBD2. Germline CDR1 SGHRS, CDR2 YFSETQ. CDR3 length: 16 amino acids. The trim removed 4 bases at V and 3 bases at J, leaving 10 bases unmatched. The CDR3 spells CASSPPTSSGEETQYF. The CDR3 bases are TGCGCCAGCAGCCCTCCGACTTCTAGCGGGGAAGAGACCCAGTACTTC.

V is TRBV7-6 and J is TRBJ2-2, with TRBD1 identical over 9 bases. The germline CDR1 and CDR2 sequences are SGHVS and FNYEAQ. V shed 3 bases, J shed 1 base, and the junction held 9 bases outside the gene matches. CDR3 size: 18 residues. The CDR3 loop is CASSFTPGTGLNTGELFF. As DNA, the CDR3 is TGTGCCAGCAGCTTCACTCCCGGGACAGGGTTGAACACCGGGGAGCTGTTTTTT.

V is TRBV5-1 and J is TRBJ2-7, with TRBD2 matching over 10 bases. Unmatched junction bases numbered 1, after V lost 0 bases and J lost 1 base. This CDR3 has 15 residues. Looked up from germline, CDR1 is SGHRS and CDR2 is YFSETQ. CDR3 amino acids: CASSLDSGGSYEQYF. CDR3 nucleotide sequence: TGCGCCAGCAGCTTGGATAGCGGGGGGTCCTACGAGCAGTACTTC.

This rearrangement joins TRBV6-5 to TRBJ1-2, with no clear D. This CDR3 contains 12 residues. Germline lookup yields CDR1 MNHEY and CDR2 SVGAGI. The V and J ends lost 4 bases and 4 bases respectively, with 7 bases between them. This chain's CDR3 is CASSSPFYGYTF. The CDR3 nucleotides are TGTGCCAGCAGTTCTCCCTTCTATGGCTACACCTTC.

This chain uses TRBV30 with TRBJ2-5; 9 positions match TRBD1. CDR1 GTSNPN and CDR2 SVGIG come from the germline V gene (reference sequence). Trimming removed 0 bases from V and 5 bases from J; junction bases left unmatched: 4. CDR3 length equals 14 residues. The CDR3 loop is CAWSVQDRGETQYF. The CDR3, as DNA: TGTGCCTGGAGTGTACAAGACAGGGGGGAGACCCAGTACTTC.

The chain combines TRBV5-5 with TRBJ2-1; TRBD2 aligns across 14 bases. The germline CDR1 and CDR2 sequences are SGHKS and YYEKEE (reference sequence). This CDR3 has 17 amino acids. V lost 4 bases and J lost 6; bases outside the gene matches: 9. CDR3: CASSPPGLAGGSNEQFF. Here the CDR3 DNA reads TGTGCCAGCAGCCCCCCAGGACTAGCGGGAGGAAGCAATGAGCAGTTCTTC.

The chain links TRBV11-2 to TRBJ2-1; D is undetermined. With 0 bases removed from V and 12 bases from J, the gap between germline ends came to 9 bases. This CDR3 contains 12 residues. Germline V lookup: CDR1 SGHAT, CDR2 FQNNGV. Here the CDR3 DNA reads TGTGCCAGCAGCTTAGATCGGGCGGTGCAGTTCTTC. Its translation: CASSLDRAVQFF. Full variable domain (outside the CDR3, taken from reference TRBV11-2 and TRBJ2-1): EAGVAQSPRYKIIEKRQSVAFWCNPISGHATLYWYQQILGQGPKLLIQFQNNGVVDDSQLPKDRFSAERLKGVDSTLKIQPAKLEDSAVYLCASSLDRAVQFFGPGTRLTVL.

This chain links TRBV6-6 with TRBJ2-7; the D gene is possibly TRBD1 (5 bases). The CDR3 runs 16 residues. V was trimmed by 3 bases and J by 0 bases, leaving 15 bases between them. Germline CDR1 MNHNY, CDR2 SVGAGI (reference sequence). CDR3 DNA: TGTGCCAGCAGTTATTCCTCTGGGGCCACCTCCTACGAGCAGTACTTC. Its translation: CASSYSSGATSYEQYF.